This T cell receptor beta chain was recovered during a study of CD8 T cells in Susac syndrome. Study information: At blood draw, Susac syndrome patients were therapy-naive, on corticosteroids, or on intravenous immunoglobulin alone.

As for this clonotype: Its antigen is as yet unknown.

An amount of RNA that ranged from roughly 0.5 to 1 ug was reverse transcribed with random hexamers. Coverage of TCR beta CDR3 amplification by immunoSEQ multiplex PCR extended to 54 Vbeta and 13 Jbeta. TCRdb independently ran MiXCR on the immunoSEQ multiplex PCR reads; one entry per CDR3 protein. The profile covers 150,000 to 200,000 distinct CDR3 sequences, with roughly 95% appearing a single time and 0.098% taken by the ten largest. Study outcomes and limitations: None of the CD4+ T cell repertoires in Susac syndrome showed clonal expansion. Individuals included in the TCR sequencing and HLA analysis were acknowledged by the study to be relatively few in number.

The clonotype originates from a human donor with Susac syndrome. The specimen sequenced was CD4+ T cells from PBMCs.

The CDR3 nucleotides read TGCAGCGTTGGAAGGTCCAGCCAAGAGACCCAGTACTTC. Amino acids: CSVGRSSQETQYF. The chain employs TRBV29-1 and TRBJ2-5, with no clear D. The CDR3 loop spans 13 amino acids. Per the germline V gene, CDR1 is SQVTM and CDR2 is ANQGSEA. V was shortened by 4 bases and J by 1 base, with 10 bases between the two germline ends.